This T cell receptor beta chain originates from a study of blood T cell repertoires in COVID-19. Study in general: PBMCs, B-cell-depleted T cells, or T cells provided the cDNA or gDNA that made up the material.

During active infection, Seattle patients enrolled and were then monitored through disease. V dropped 0 bases and J dropped 4; count of bases not matched to a gene: 8. CDR1 is GTSNPN and CDR2 is SVGIG in the germline V gene (reference sequence). CDR3 size: 15 residues. Sequenced by immunoSEQ multiplex PCR; TCRdb stores in-frame clones only, minus some. The sample has roughly 170,000 clones; roughly 78% are singletons. The material sequenced was peripheral blood. The chain has TRBV30 and TRBJ2-5; 7 nucleotides match TRBD1. This sequence originates from a woman in her fifties or sixties with COVID-19, enrolled during active disease. Here the CDR3 DNA reads TGTGCCTGGAGTGTATGGCAGGGGGTCGGAGAGACCCAGTACTTC. This translates into CAWSVWQGVGETQYF.